A selection of T cell receptor beta chains follows, all from one sample in a study of post-analysis software for immune sequencing data. TCRdb ran MiXCR on the PCR reads and lists one entry per CDR3 protein. The table shows 380,000 or so distinct CDR3 sequences, with roughly 35% occurring only once. The specimen was blood. The receptors stem from a girl aged 10 to 17 with multiple sclerosis. Both conserved end residues are part of each CDR3. D genes are given only for firm matches. Not all rows give a size; the values are once, few, many and, for expanded clones, a class.

CDR3nt,CDR3aa,d_gene,v_gene,j_gene,abundance
TGCGCCAGCAGCCAAGGACAAAAACAAGAGACCCAGTACTTC,CASSQGQKQETQYF,NA,TRBV4-1,TRBJ2-5,NA
TGTGCCAGCAGCGTAGATAGTGTAGCGGAGGGGGGGAGTGAGCAGTTCTTC,CASSVDSVAEGGSEQFF,NA,TRBV9,TRBJ2-1,NA
TGTGCCAGCAGTTACGACGGGATTGGGGCCAACGTCCTGACTTTC,CASSYDGIGANVLTF,NA,TRBV6-5,TRBJ2-6,NA
TGTGCCAGCAGCGTGGGACGCACAGATACGCAGTATTTT,CASSVGRTDTQYF,NA,TRBV11-2,TRBJ2-3,NA
TGTGCCAGCAGCGAAACCCGGGCTAGGGACGCCGGGGAGCTGTTTTTT,CASSETRARDAGELFF,NA,TRBV9,TRBJ2-2,NA
TGTGCCACCAGGGCAGGCATGAACACTGAAGCTTTCTTT,CATRAGMNTEAFF,NA,TRBV10-3,TRBJ1-1,NA
TGTGCCAGCAGCTCGACCGGGACAGGGGTATTTTCGGACAATGAGCAGTTCTTC,CASSSTGTGVFSDNEQFF,TRBD1,TRBV7-9,TRBJ2-1,NA
TGTGCCAGCAGCCTTAGCGACGGCTACGAGCAGTACTTC,CASSLSDGYEQYF,NA,TRBV7-2,TRBJ2-7,few
TGTGCCAGCAGCTTAGTGGAAGGGGAGACCCAGTACTTC,CASSLVEGETQYF,NA,TRBV7-8,TRBJ2-5,few
TGTGCCACCAGTGAGTCAGCAGGGGGCAATGAGCAGTTCTTC,CATSESAGGNEQFF,TRBD1,TRBV10-3,TRBJ2-1,NA
TGTGCCATCAGTGAGTCGACACGGGGCGGCTATGGCTACACCTTC,CAISESTRGGYGYTF,NA,TRBV10-3,TRBJ1-2,few
TGTGCCAGCAGTTTAAAAGGGTATAGCAATCAGCCCCAGCATTTT,CASSLKGYSNQPQHF,NA,TRBV12-3/TRBV12-4,TRBJ1-5,many
TGTGCCAGCCTAGGGGATGTTTCCTACAATGAGCAGTTCTTC,CASLGDVSYNEQFF,NA,TRBV6-6,TRBJ2-1,few
TGTGCCAGCACCTTCTTCTTAGACAGGGGAGGCGATACGCAGTATTTT,CASTFFLDRGGDTQYF,TRBD1,TRBV25-1,TRBJ2-3,NA
TGTGCCAGCAGCCAGGAGTTGGGGCCCTATGGCTACACCTTC,CASSQELGPYGYTF,NA,TRBV14,TRBJ1-2,NA
TGCGCCAGCAGCTTTGGTGGGTCCTACGAGCAGTACTTC,CASSFGGSYEQYF,NA,TRBV5-1,TRBJ2-7,many
TGCAGTGCTAGAGATGGCCCAGCGCCCGTCACAGATACGCAGTATTTT,CSARDGPAPVTDTQYF,NA,TRBV20-1,TRBJ2-3,NA
TGTGCCAGCAGCTTAGTACAGGGTCCTGATACGCAGTATTTT,CASSLVQGPDTQYF,NA,TRBV7-8,TRBJ2-3,NA
TGCGCCAGCAGCGGGGGGTCTACCTACGAGCAGTACTTC,CASSGGSTYEQYF,NA,TRBV5-1,TRBJ2-7,few
TGCGCCAGCAGCGAGGGACAGGGGGCGACCCAGTACTTC,CASSEGQGATQYF,TRBD1,TRBV5-1,TRBJ2-5,NA
TGTGCCAGCTGCCGAGGAATAGGGAAGAGCTCCTACAATGAGCAGTTCTTC,CASCRGIGKSSYNEQFF,NA,TRBV6-1,TRBJ2-1,few
TGTGCCAGCAAACCCAGGGGCCCCAATGAGCAGTTCTTC,CASKPRGPNEQFF,NA,TRBV2,TRBJ2-1,NA
TGTGCCAGCAGTTCAGTCGGGACAGGGTCCTACGAGCAGTACTTC,CASSSVGTGSYEQYF,TRBD1,TRBV27,TRBJ2-7,NA
TGTGCCAGCAGCCAAGAGGACCTCACAGCCAAGGGAAGGACTAGCGTTTATGAGCAGTTCTTC,CASSQEDLTAKGRTSVYEQFF,TRBD2,TRBV4-2,TRBJ2-1,few
TGTGCCAGCAGTGAAGAACAGGGCTACAATAGTGAGCAGTTCTTC,CASSEEQGYNSEQFF,NA,TRBV2,TRBJ2-1,once
TGCGCCAGCAGCCAAGATCGGAACAGGGCTGGGGCCAACGTCCTGACTTTC,CASSQDRNRAGANVLTF,NA,TRBV4-1,TRBJ2-6,NA
TGTGCCATCAGTGTCATAGGGGGGGAAACCTACAATGAGCAGTTCTTC,CAISVIGGETYNEQFF,NA,TRBV10-3,TRBJ2-1,NA
TGTGCCATCCTGGCAGGGGGACAAGGCTACACCTTC,CAILAGGQGYTF,TRBD1,TRBV10-3,TRBJ1-2,NA
TGTGCCAGCAGTTCAGTATACGGGTCTAAATACGAGCAGTACTTC,CASSSVYGSKYEQYF,NA,TRBV6-5,TRBJ2-7,few
TGCGCCAGCAGCCAAGATCTGGGCGGACAGCCCCAGCATTTT,CASSQDLGGQPQHF,NA,TRBV4-1,TRBJ1-5,NA
TGTGCCAGCAGCTCATGGACAGTTTTGAACACTGAAGCTTTCTTT,CASSSWTVLNTEAFF,NA,TRBV11-2,TRBJ1-1,NA
TGTGCCAGCAGCTTGCTAGCGGGGGGGCCCGCAGATACGCAGTATTTT,CASSLLAGGPADTQYF,TRBD2,TRBV5-5,TRBJ2-3,NA
TGTGCCAGCAGTTTAGGGGGGAGGAGCACTGAAGCTTTCTTT,CASSLGGRSTEAFF,NA,TRBV12-3/TRBV12-4,TRBJ1-1,NA
TGCGCCAGCAGCCAAGATATAGACAGGGGCAATGAGCAGTTCTTC,CASSQDIDRGNEQFF,TRBD1,TRBV4-3,TRBJ2-1,NA
TGTGCCAGCAGCGTAGGGGGGACAGGGAATTATGATACGCAGTATTTT,CASSVGGTGNYDTQYF,TRBD1,TRBV9,TRBJ2-3,once
TGTGCCAGCATGGGAGTGGGGGGCCACAAAAACATTCAGTACTTC,CASMGVGGHKNIQYF,NA,TRBV6-2/TRBV6-3,TRBJ2-4,NA
TGTGCCAGCAGTTTATTGCGGGGAGGTGGCAATCAGCCCCAGCATTTT,CASSLLRGGGNQPQHF,NA,TRBV28,TRBJ1-5,NA
TGTGCCAGCAGTCCCCGAATAGGTGGAGATACGCAGTATTTT,CASSPRIGGDTQYF,NA,TRBV12-3/TRBV12-4,TRBJ2-3,few
TGTGCCAGCAGCTTACAGCGGAACTATGGCTACACCTTC,CASSLQRNYGYTF,NA,TRBV7-2,TRBJ1-2,few
TGCAGCGTTGAAAGCAGGGGCCAGAACACTGAAGCTTTCTTT,CSVESRGQNTEAFF,NA,TRBV29-1,TRBJ1-1,NA
TGCGCCAGCAGCCCAAGGGGGCCCAGTGATCCTGAAGCTTTCTTT,CASSPRGPSDPEAFF,TRBD1,TRBV5-1,TRBJ1-1,few
TGTGCCAGCAGCCCTGAACAGGGATCCTACAATGAGCAGTTCTTC,CASSPEQGSYNEQFF,NA,TRBV4-2,TRBJ2-1,few
TGTGCCAGCAGCATGGACAGTGTTAGGCAGTTCTTC,CASSMDSVRQFF,NA,TRBV7-3,TRBJ2-1,few